Shown below are 7 T cell receptor beta chains from a single sample sequenced in a study of cytomegalovirus exposure and HLA in healthy donors. Only in-frame clones appear in the TCRdb table, and some are missing; sequencing was by immunoSEQ multiplex PCR. Of 150,000 to 200,000 clones in the sample, roughly four fifths are singletons; the top ten hold approximately 3%. Sequencing used PBMCs. These receptors were obtained from a woman under 30 in good health and CMV-seropositive.

The genes are TRBV4-1 and TRBJ1-2; D might be TRBD1 (6 bases). The CDR3 covers 16 residues. Trimming shortened V by 0 bases and J by 2 bases, and 13 bases separated the two germline ends. Germline V gives CDR1 MGHRA, CDR2 YSYEKL. The CDR3 DNA sequence: TGCGCCAGCAGCCAAGAACAGGGTAGAGGAAACTATGGCTACACCTTC. Protein sequence: CASSQEQGRGNYGYTF.

The chain recombines TRBV5-4 with TRBJ1-2; D gene unclear. Germline CDR1 SGHNT, CDR2 YYREEE (reference sequence). CDR3 length: 14 residues. Trimming cost V 5 bases and J 7 bases, with 18 bases left between them. CDR3 residues: CASRPPGKGSGYTF. For the CDR3, the DNA is TGTGCCAGCAGGCCCCCGGGTAAAGGGAGTGGCTACACCTTC.

The chain couples TRBV11-3 to TRBJ2-2, with 7 bases identical to TRBD2. CDR1 and CDR2 from the germline V gene are SGHNT and YENEEA. Trimming cost V 5 bases and J 9 bases; bases outside gene matches: 9. This CDR3 is built from 14 residues. CDR3 sequence: CASSQTAGTRELFF. The CDR3 region has the DNA TGTGCCAGCAGCCAAACAGCGGGGACCCGGGAGCTGTTTTTT.

The chain has TRBV29-1 and TRBJ2-1, with D perhaps matching TRBD1 (7 bases). Germline CDR1 is SQVTM and CDR2 is ANQGSEA. With 2 bases removed from V and 13 bases from J, the gap between germline ends came to 15 bases. The CDR3 is 12 residues long. The CDR3 loop is CSVEQGERAQFF. In DNA form, the CDR3 reads TGCAGCGTTGAACAGGGGGAGCGGGCCCAGTTCTTC.

The chain employs TRBV5-4 and TRBJ2-7; 9 bases are a match to TRBD1. The CDR3 has 14 residues. V trimming: 4 bases; J trimming: 5 bases; junction bases outside the gene matches: 7. Germline V gives CDR1 SGHNT, CDR2 YYREEE (reference sequence). CDR3 region: CASSPGQGQNEQYF. Here the CDR3 DNA reads TGTGCCAGCAGCCCGGGACAGGGTCAAAACGAGCAGTACTTC.

Here the CDR3 reads CASSYNRQAEDYGYTF. For the CDR3, the DNA is TGTGCCAGCAGTTACAACCGACAGGCTGAGGATTATGGCTACACCTTC. V and J are TRBV6-5 and TRBJ1-2, with D possibly TRBD1 on 6 matching bases. V dropped 2 bases and J dropped 5 bases, with 18 bases sitting between them. Germline V gives CDR1 MNHEY, CDR2 SVGAGI. The CDR3 has 16 amino acids.

This clone appeared once. The V gene is TRBV5-4, the J gene TRBJ2-1; 7 bases are a match to TRBD1. The CDR3 loop spans 13 amino acids. The germline V gene has CDR1 SGHNT and CDR2 YYREEE (reference sequence). The J segment lost 9 bases and the V segment lost 2 bases, leaving 5 bases of the junction unmatched. CDR3 DNA sequence: TGTGCCAGCAGCTTAAGACAGGGTCCTGAGCAGTTCTTC. This codes for CASSLRQGPEQFF.